Listed here are 9 T cell receptor beta chains from one sample, sequenced in a study of shared clonotypes between healthy human individuals (dated by TCRdb to 2018 to 2020). The library was produced with the immunoSEQ multiplex PCR assay. Sourced from immuneACCESS, this table was stored by TCRdb with only in-frame sequences that have V and J called. A share of the clones is absent; for the studies checked, an unresolved V gene accounts for under half, and the remainder has no known explanation. The sample table records fewer than 2.5 million clones; 93% of these occur just once. The ten biggest clones cover 0.35% to 0.45% of the sample. Specimen: naive CD4+ T cells from PBMCs. Explained via the paper, the cell subset or site label denotes: CD45RA+ positively selected. The receptors here all came from a man aged 18 to 30 in good health. Some clones in this sample may be carry-over from other donors' samples.

The chain carries TRBV6-5 and TRBJ1-4, with a tentative D call TRBD1 (5 bases). Deletions cut 2 bases from V and 7 bases from J, with 14 bases between. CDR3 length equals 15 residues. Germline-derived CDR1 and CDR2 are MNHEY and SVGAGI. CDR3 bases: TGTGCCAGCAGTTACGCTCAGGGATTGGGTGAAAAACTGTTTTTT. This gives the protein CASSYAQGLGEKLFF.

The chain joins TRBV4-1 to TRBJ2-3; 10 bases agree with TRBD1. CDR1 is MGHRA and CDR2 is YSYEKL in the germline V gene. The CDR3 totals 18 residues. V lost 2 bases to trimming and J lost 5 bases; unmatched junction nucleotides: 13. In DNA, the CDR3 is TGCGCCAGCAGCCAACAGTACCCCGGGACAGGGGTAGGAGATACGCAGTATTTT. Translating it yields CASSQQYPGTGVGDTQYF.

The CDR3 coding sequence is TGCGCCAGCAGCCCGGCGGGGGACGGAAACACCATATATTTT. This encodes CASSPAGDGNTIYF. This chain connects TRBV5-1 to TRBJ1-3, with D possibly matching TRBD1 (5 bases). Trimming cost V 4 bases and J 4 bases, with 12 bases left between them. This CDR3 has 14 amino acids. The germline gives CDR1 SGHRS, CDR2 YFSETQ. Combining the CDR3 with reference TRBV5-1 and TRBJ1-3 gives the whole variable domain KAGVTQTPRYLIKTRGQQVTLSCSPISGHRSVSWYQQTPGQGLQFLFEYFSETQRNKGNFPGRFSGRQFSNSRSEMNVSTLELGDSALYLCASSPAGDGNTIYFGEGSWLTVV.

This sequence joins TRBV6-5 and TRBJ1-1, with D possibly matching TRBD1 (5 bases). CDR1 and CDR2 (germline): MNHEY, SVGAGI. The CDR3 loop spans 13 amino acids. V was pared by 10 bases and J by 2 bases, with 14 bases between. CDR3 sequence reads: CATSKGFNTEAFF. Written as DNA, the CDR3 is TGTGCCACCTCGAAGGGGTTTAACACTGAAGCTTTCTTT.

This chain uses TRBV7-9 with TRBJ2-1; tentatively, D is TRBD1 (6 bases). Germline CDR1 and CDR2: SEHNR and FQNEAQ (reference sequence). The CDR3 contains 15 residues. Between the trimmed V and J ends, which lost 3 bases and 9 bases, there was a span of 18 bases. The CDR3 here is CASSLQGRPWGEQFF. In nucleotides, the CDR3 is TGTGCCAGCAGCTTGCAGGGGCGCCCCTGGGGTGAGCAGTTCTTC.

The chain has TRBV14 and TRBJ1-1; D may be TRBD1 (6 bases). The CDR3 consists of 13 residues. CDR1 is SGHDN, CDR2 FVKESK, per germline. Between the trimmed V and J ends, which lost 5 bases and 2 bases, there was a span of 9 bases. The CDR3: CASSWTANTEAFF. CDR3 coding DNA: TGTGCCAGCAGCTGGACAGCAAACACTGAAGCTTTCTTT.

The chain links TRBV2 to TRBJ1-5, with 7 bases fitting TRBD1. J gave up 4 bases and V 0 bases, and 3 bases lay outside the gene matches. Looked up from germline, CDR1 is SNHLY and CDR2 is FYNNEI. This CDR3 contains 15 residues. The CDR3: CASSEAGQPNQPQHF. In DNA, the CDR3 is TGTGCCAGCAGTGAAGCGGGACAGCCAAATCAGCCCCAGCATTTT.

This clone has just one count. The CDR3 DNA follows: TGTGCCAGCAGCCTTAGCGGAACTAACTCCTACGAGCAGTACTTC. Residues: CASSLSGTNSYEQYF. The chain combines TRBV5-6 with TRBJ2-7; perhaps TRBD2 as D (6 bases). CDR1 is SGHDT and CDR2 is YYEEEE in the germline V gene. CDR3 length equals 15 residues. V lost 4 bases to trimming and J lost 0 bases, with 14 bases between them.

This sequence joins TRBV5-1 and TRBJ1-4; no clear D. V was pared by 4 bases and J by 3 bases, with 10 bases between. The CDR3 has 14 residues. Germline loops: CDR1 SGHRS, CDR2 YFSETQ. The CDR3 DNA reads as TGCGCCAGCAGCCCGTCCCTCCCTAATGAAAAACTGTTTTTT. It codes for CASSPSLPNEKLFF.